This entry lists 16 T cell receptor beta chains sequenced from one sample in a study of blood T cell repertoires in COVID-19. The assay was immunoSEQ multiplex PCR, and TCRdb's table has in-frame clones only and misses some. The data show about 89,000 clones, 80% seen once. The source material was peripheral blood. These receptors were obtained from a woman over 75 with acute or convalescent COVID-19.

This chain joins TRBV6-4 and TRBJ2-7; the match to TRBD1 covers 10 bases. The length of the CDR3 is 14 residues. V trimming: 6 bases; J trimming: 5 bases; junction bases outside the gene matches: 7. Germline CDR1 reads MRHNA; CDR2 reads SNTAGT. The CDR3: CASSPGQGSNEQYF. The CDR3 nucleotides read TGTGCCAGCAGCCCGGGACAGGGGTCCAACGAGCAGTACTTC.

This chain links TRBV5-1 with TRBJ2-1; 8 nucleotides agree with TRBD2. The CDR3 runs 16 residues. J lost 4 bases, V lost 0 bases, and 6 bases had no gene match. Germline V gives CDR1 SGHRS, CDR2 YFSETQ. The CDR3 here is CASSLEVASGYNEQFF. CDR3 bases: TGCGCCAGCAGCTTGGAGGTAGCTAGCGGGTACAATGAGCAGTTCTTC.

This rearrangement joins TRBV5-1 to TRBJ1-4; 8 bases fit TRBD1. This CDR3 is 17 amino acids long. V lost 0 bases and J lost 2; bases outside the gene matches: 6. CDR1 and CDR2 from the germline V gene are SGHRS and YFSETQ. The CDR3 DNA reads TGCGCCAGCAGCTTGGACAGGGGGAGAGGTACTAATGAAAAACTGTTTTTT. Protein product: CASSLDRGRGTNEKLFF.

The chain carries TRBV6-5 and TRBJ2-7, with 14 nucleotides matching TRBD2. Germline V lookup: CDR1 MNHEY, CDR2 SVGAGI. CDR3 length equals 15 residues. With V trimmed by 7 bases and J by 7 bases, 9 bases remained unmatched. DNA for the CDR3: TGTGCCAGCATCGAAGGGACTAGCGGGAGTAGGGAGCAGTACTTC. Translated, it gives CASIEGTSGSREQYF.

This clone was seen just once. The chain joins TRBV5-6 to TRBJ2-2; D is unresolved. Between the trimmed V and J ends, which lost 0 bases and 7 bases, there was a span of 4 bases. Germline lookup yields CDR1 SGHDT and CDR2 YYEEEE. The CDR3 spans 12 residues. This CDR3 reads CASSLGGGELFF. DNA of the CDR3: TGTGCCAGCAGCTTGGGCGGCGGGGAGCTGTTTTTT.

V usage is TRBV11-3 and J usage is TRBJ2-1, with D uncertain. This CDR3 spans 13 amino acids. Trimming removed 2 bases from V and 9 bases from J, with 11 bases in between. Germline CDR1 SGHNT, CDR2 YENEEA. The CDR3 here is CASSLRSTLEQFF. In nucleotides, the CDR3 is TGTGCCAGCAGCTTACGGAGTACACTTGAGCAGTTCTTC. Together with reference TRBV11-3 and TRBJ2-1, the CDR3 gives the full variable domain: EAGVVQSPRYKIIEKKQPVAFWCNPISGHNTLYWYLQNLGQGPELLIRYENEEAVDDSQLPKDRFSAERLKGVDSTLKIQPAELGDSAVYLCASSLRSTLEQFFGPGTRLTVL.

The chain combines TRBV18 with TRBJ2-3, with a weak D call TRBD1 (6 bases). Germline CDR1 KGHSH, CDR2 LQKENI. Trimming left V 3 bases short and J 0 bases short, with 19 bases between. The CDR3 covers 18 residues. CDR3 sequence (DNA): TGTGCCAGCTCACCCCGGGGAGTAGGACAGTCTAGCACAGATACGCAGTATTTT. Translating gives CASSPRGVGQSSTDTQYF.

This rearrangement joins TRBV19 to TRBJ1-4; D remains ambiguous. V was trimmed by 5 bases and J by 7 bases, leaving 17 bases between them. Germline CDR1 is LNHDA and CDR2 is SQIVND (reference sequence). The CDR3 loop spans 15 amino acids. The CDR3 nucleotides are TGTGCCAGTAGTGTCGGGTCCGCCGTCGGTGAAAAACTGTTTTTT. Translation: CASSVGSAVGEKLFF.

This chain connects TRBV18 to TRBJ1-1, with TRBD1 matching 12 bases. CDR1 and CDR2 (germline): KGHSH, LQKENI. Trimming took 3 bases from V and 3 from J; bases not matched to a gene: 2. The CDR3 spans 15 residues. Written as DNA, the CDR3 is TGTGCCAGCTCACCCGGGACAGGGGGCGACACTGAAGCTTTCTTT. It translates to CASSPGTGGDTEAFF.

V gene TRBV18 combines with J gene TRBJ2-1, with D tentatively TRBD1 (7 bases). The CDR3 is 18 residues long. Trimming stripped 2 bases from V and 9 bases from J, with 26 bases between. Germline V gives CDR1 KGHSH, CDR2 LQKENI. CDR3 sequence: CASSPTVTPGGIGSEQFF. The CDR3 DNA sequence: TGTGCCAGCTCACCAACCGTTACCCCAGGGGGGATTGGCAGTGAGCAGTTCTTC.

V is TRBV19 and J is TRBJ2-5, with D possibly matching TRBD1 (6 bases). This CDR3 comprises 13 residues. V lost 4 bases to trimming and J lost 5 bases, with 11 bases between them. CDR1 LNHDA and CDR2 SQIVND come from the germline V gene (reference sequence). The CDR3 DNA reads TGTGCCAGTAGTAAACAGGGTTTCGAGACCCAGTACTTC. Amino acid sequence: CASSKQGFETQYF.

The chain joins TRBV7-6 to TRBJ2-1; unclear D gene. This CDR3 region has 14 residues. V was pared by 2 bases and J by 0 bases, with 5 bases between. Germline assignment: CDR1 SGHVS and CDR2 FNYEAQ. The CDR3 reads CASSLKPSYNEQFF. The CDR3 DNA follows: TGTGCCAGCAGCTTAAAGCCCTCCTACAATGAGCAGTTCTTC.

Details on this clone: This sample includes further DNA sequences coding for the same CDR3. Written as DNA, the CDR3 is TGTGCCAGTAGTCATGGGGCTACTAATGAAAAACTGTTTTTT. Translating gives CASSHGATNEKLFF. This chain connects TRBV19 to TRBJ1-4; perhaps TRBD1 as D (5 bases). The CDR3 length is 14 residues. The V and J ends lost 5 bases and 2 bases respectively, with 9 bases between them. Per the germline V gene, CDR1 is LNHDA and CDR2 is SQIVND (reference sequence).

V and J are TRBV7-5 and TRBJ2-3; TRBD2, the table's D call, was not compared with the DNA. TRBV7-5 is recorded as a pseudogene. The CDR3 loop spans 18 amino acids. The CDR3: CVRSLNRTSGINSDTQYF. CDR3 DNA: TGTGTCAGAAGCTTAAATAGGACTAGCGGGATAAACTCAGATACGCAGTATTTT.

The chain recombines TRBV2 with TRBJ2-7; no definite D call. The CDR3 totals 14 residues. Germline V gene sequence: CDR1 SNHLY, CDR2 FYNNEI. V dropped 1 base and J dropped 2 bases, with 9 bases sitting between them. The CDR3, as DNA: TGTGCCAGCAGTGAAGGATGGGCTACCTACGAGCAGTACTTC. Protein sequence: CASSEGWATYEQYF.

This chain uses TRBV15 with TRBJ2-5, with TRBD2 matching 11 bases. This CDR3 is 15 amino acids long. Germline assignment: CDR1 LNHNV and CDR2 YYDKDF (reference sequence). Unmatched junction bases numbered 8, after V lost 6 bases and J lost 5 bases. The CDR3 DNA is TGTGCCACCAGTCCGATACGGACTAGCGGGGAGACCCAGTACTTC. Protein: CATSPIRTSGETQYF. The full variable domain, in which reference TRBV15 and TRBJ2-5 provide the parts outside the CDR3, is DAMVIQNPRYQVTQFGKPVTLSCSQTLNHNVMYWYQQKSSQAPKLLFHYYDKDFNNEADTPDNFQSRRPNTSFCFLDIRSPGLGDTAMYLCATSPIRTSGETQYFGPGTRLLVL.